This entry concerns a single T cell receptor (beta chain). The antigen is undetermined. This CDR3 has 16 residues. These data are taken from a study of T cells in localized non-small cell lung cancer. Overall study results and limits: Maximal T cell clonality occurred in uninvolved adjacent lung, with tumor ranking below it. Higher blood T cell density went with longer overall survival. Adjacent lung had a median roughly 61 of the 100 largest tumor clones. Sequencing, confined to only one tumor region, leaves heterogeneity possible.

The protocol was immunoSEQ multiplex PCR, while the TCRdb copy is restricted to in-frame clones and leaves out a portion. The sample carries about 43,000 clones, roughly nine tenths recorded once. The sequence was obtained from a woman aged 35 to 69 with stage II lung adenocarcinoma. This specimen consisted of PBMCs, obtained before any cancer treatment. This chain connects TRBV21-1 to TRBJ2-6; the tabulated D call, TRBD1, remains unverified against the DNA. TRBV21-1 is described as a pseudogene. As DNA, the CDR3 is TGTGCCAGCATCAAAGTTAGGGGCGGTGGGGCCAACGTCCTGACTTTC. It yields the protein CASIKVRGGGANVLTF.